This entry lists 23 T cell receptor beta chains sequenced from one sample in a study of response to subunit inactivated influenza vaccine. One entry per CDR3 protein, called by TCRdb with MiXCR from the RT-PCR reads. The repertoire includes 500,000 or so distinct CDR3 sequences, approximately 11% of them detected once, and less than 15% sits in the top ten. Sequencing was performed on PBMCs from blood, taken about 6 weeks after vaccination. The source of these receptors is a man in his fifties or sixties who received an inactivated influenza vaccine.

The chain employs TRBV14 and TRBJ2-3, with D hard to call. Trimming cost V 3 bases and J 1 base, with 14 bases left between them. Per germline, CDR1 SGHDN and CDR2 FVKESK. The CDR3 runs to 16 residues. CDR3 loop: CASSHHKLAGTDTQYF. Written as DNA, the CDR3 is TGTGCCAGCAGCCATCACAAGTTGGCGGGCACAGATACGCAGTATTTT. The full variable domain, in which reference TRBV14 and TRBJ2-3 provide the parts outside the CDR3, is EAGVTQFPSHSVIEKGQTVTLRCDPISGHDNLYWYRRVMGKEIKFLLHFVKESKQDESGMPNNRFLAERTGGTYSTLKVQPAELEDSGVYFCASSHHKLAGTDTQYFGPGTRLTVL.

Only a few counts were recorded for this clonotype. This chain joins TRBV6-5 and TRBJ2-3; 7 positions match TRBD1. J gave up 4 bases and V 0 bases, and 4 bases lay outside the gene matches. The CDR3 covers 15 residues. CDR1 is MNHEY, CDR2 SVGAGI, per germline. CDR3 amino acids: CASSYSGGGADTQYF. The DNA of the CDR3 is TGTGCCAGCAGTTACTCAGGGGGCGGCGCAGATACGCAGTATTTT.

This clonotype occurred a few times. This chain links TRBV12-3 or TRBV12-4 with TRBJ1-4; possible D gene TRBD1, 5 bases. V was trimmed by 5 bases and J by 4 bases, leaving 14 bases between them. CDR3 length: 15 amino acids. The CDR3 loop reads CASSPRQRGNEKLFF. The CDR3 coding sequence is TGTGCCAGCAGTCCCCGACAGAGGGGTAATGAAAAACTGTTTTTT.

Ten or more counts support this clonotype. A clone one base away is much larger, so this may be a read error. The rearrangement joins TRBV7-2 to TRBJ2-7; D remains unclear. With 0 bases removed from V and 5 bases from J, the gap between germline ends came to 2 bases. The CDR3 totals 11 residues. Per germline, CDR1 SGHTA and CDR2 FQGNSA. In DNA form, the CDR3 reads TGTGCCAGCAGCTTAGCCGACGAGCAGTACTTC. Translating it yields CASSLADEQYF.

This chain joins TRBV6-2 or TRBV6-3 and TRBJ1-5, with 9 bases that match TRBD1. Germline V gene lookup returns CDR1 MNHEY and CDR2 SVGEGT. The CDR3 has 16 residues. The ends lost 7 bases at V and 1 base at J; junction bases unmatched: 8. The CDR3 DNA follows: TGTGCCAGCACCAAAACAGGGGGCGTCAGCAATCAGCCCCAGCATTTT. Translation: CASTKTGGVSNQPQHF.

This clonotype was seen only a few times. V usage is TRBV7-2 and J usage is TRBJ2-6; no definite D call. Looked up from germline, CDR1 is SGHTA and CDR2 is FQGNSA. There are 15 residues in the CDR3. The V gene lost 5 bases and the J gene lost 3 bases, with 11 bases spanning the gap. CDR3 region: CASSPGSIGANVLTF. The CDR3 bases are TGTGCCAGCAGCCCCGGTTCAATTGGGGCCAACGTCCTGACTTTC. Drawing the rest from reference TRBV7-2 and TRBJ2-6, the complete variable domain is GAGVSQSPSNKVTEKGKDVELRCDPISGHTALYWYRQSLGQGLEFLIYFQGNSAPDKSGLPSDRFSAERTGGSVSTLTIQRTQQEDSAVYLCASSPGSIGANVLTFGAGSRLTVL.

This chain links TRBV4-2 with TRBJ2-5; D ambiguous. The CDR3 is made up of 16 amino acids. Germline V gives CDR1 LGHNA, CDR2 YNFKEQ. V was cut by 4 bases and J by 2 bases, with 17 bases left in between. In DNA form, the CDR3 reads TGTGCCAGCAGCCCGGAGTGGGGTAATCCGCAAGAGACCCAGTACTTC. It yields the protein CASSPEWGNPQETQYF.

V usage is TRBV20-1 and J usage is TRBJ1-5; 7 bases map to TRBD1. The V and J ends lost 5 bases and 5 bases, in that order; junction bases with no gene match: 6. The V gene's germline CDR1 is DFQATT and CDR2 SNEGSKA (reference sequence). CDR3 length equals 13 residues. The CDR3, as DNA: TGCAGTGCTGCCACAGGGGTAGATCAGCCCCAGCATTTT. It codes for CSAATGVDQPQHF.

This clonotype was detected a few times. A junction end diverges from the germline sequence, so it may reflect a read error. V and J are TRBV12-3 or TRBV12-4 and TRBJ2-5, with D perhaps TRBD1 or TRBD2 (5 bases each). This CDR3 comprises 15 residues. The CDR3 coding sequence is TGTGCCAGCAGTTTATGGCAGGGAAGTGGGGAGACTCAGTACTTC. It translates to CASSLWQGSGETQYF.

This clonotype was observed a few times. V and J are TRBV9 and TRBJ2-1, with no clear D. V lost 1 base and J 5 bases, leaving 10 bases between the germline ends. The length of the CDR3 is 14 residues. The germline V gene has CDR1 SGDLS and CDR2 YYNGEE. CDR3 region: CASSVSATNNEQFF. The CDR3 region has the DNA TGTGCCAGCAGCGTATCGGCCACCAACAATGAGCAGTTCTTC.

V and J are TRBV20-1 and TRBJ2-3; TRBD2 agrees at 8 bases. CDR3 length: 14 residues. With 5 bases clipped from V and 0 bases from J, the junction kept 4 bases outside the gene matches. Germline CDR1 reads DFQATT; CDR2 reads SNEGSKA (reference sequence). CDR3 DNA: TGCAGTGCTCCTCGGGAGGGCAGCACAGATACGCAGTATTTT. Its protein is CSAPREGSTDTQYF.

In this sample, this clonotype turned up a few times. The gene calls are TRBV29-1 and TRBJ2-7; D assignment may be TRBD1 or TRBD2 (6 bases each). Germline CDR1 SQVTM, CDR2 ANQGSEA. V was shortened by 1 base and J by 5 bases, with 24 bases between the two germline ends. The CDR3 is 17 amino acids. Written as DNA, the CDR3 is TGCAGCGTTGAAGGCGTCCCGGGGGCCATATCCCGAAACGAGCAGTACTTC. Its protein product is CSVEGVPGAISRNEQYF.

This clonotype was detected ten times or more. V is TRBV5-1 and J is TRBJ2-6; D is uncertain. The V gene lost 4 bases and the J gene lost 0 bases, with 8 bases spanning the gap. CDR1 and CDR2 (germline): SGHRS, YFSETQ. This CDR3 region has 15 residues. DNA for the CDR3: TGCGCCAGCAGCGTTACAACCTCTGGGGCCAACGTCCTGACTTTC. Translation gives CASSVTTSGANVLTF.

In this sample, this clonotype turned up many times. The chain recombines TRBV12-3 or TRBV12-4 with TRBJ1-2; no clear D. This CDR3 is built from 13 residues. The V end was cut by 6 bases, the J end by 4 bases, with 12 bases between. The CDR3 DNA reads TGTGCCAGCAGCACAACCGCCGCCTATGGCTACACCTTC. Protein product: CASSTTAAYGYTF.

A few counts support this clonotype. This sequence joins TRBV5-1 and TRBJ2-3; D may match TRBD1 or TRBD2 (5 bases each). The CDR3 consists of 15 residues. Trimming cost V 0 bases and J 6 bases, with 14 bases left between them. Germline-derived CDR1 and CDR2 are SGHRS and YFSETQ. In DNA form, the CDR3 reads TGCGCCAGCAGCTTGGAGAGGGGACCCCCCGATACGCAGTATTTT. Protein: CASSLERGPPDTQYF.

This clonotype was recorded at least ten times. The chain carries TRBV20-1 and TRBJ2-2; D not certain. The germline V and J ends were trimmed by 3 bases and 1 base, with 15 bases remaining between them. This CDR3 comprises 16 residues. CDR1 is DFQATT and CDR2 is SNEGSKA in the germline V gene (reference sequence). CDR3 sequence: CSARGWTELNTGELFF. The DNA of the CDR3 is TGCAGTGCTAGGGGCTGGACGGAGCTGAACACCGGGGAGCTGTTTTTT.

This clonotype was seen at least ten times. This chain joins TRBV14 and TRBJ1-6, with unresolved D. Germline V lookup: CDR1 SGHDN, CDR2 FVKESK. The CDR3 covers 16 residues. Trimming cost V 1 base and J 5 bases, with 12 bases left between them. CDR3 residues: CASSQARPENNSPLHF. The DNA for the CDR3 is TGTGCCAGCAGCCAAGCACGGCCCGAGAATAATTCACCCCTCCACTTT.

The CDR3 is CASSYGTAGNTIYF. As DNA, the CDR3 is TGCGCCAGCAGCTACGGGACAGCCGGAAACACCATATATTTT. The chain links TRBV5-1 to TRBJ1-3; 7 nucleotides align to TRBD1. The CDR3 consists of 14 residues. V lost 3 bases and J lost 4; bases outside the gene matches: 4. Germline loops: CDR1 SGHRS, CDR2 YFSETQ.

This clonotype was recorded a few times. This rearrangement joins TRBV28 to TRBJ1-2, with 9 bases identical to TRBD1. Unmatched junction bases numbered 13, after V lost 4 bases and J lost 4 bases. Germline-derived CDR1 and CDR2 are MDHEN and SYDVKM. The CDR3 extends over 17 amino acids. CDR3 sequence (DNA): TGTGCCAGCAGTTCCCCCCCGGGACAGGGTATCGCCTATGGCTACACCTTC. Protein product: CASSSPPGQGIAYGYTF.

In DNA form, the CDR3 reads TGCGCCAGCAGCCAAGATAGCTTCCAGAACTATGGCTACACCTTC. The encoded protein is CASSQDSFQNYGYTF. V and J are TRBV4-3 and TRBJ1-2; no clear D. V lost 0 bases to trimming and J lost 2 bases, with 10 bases between them. This CDR3 is 15 amino acids long. Germline CDR1 LGHNA, CDR2 YSLEER.

The V gene is TRBV20-1, the J gene TRBJ2-7; 10 nucleotides align to TRBD2. V was pared by 6 bases and J by 3 bases, with 11 bases of the junction left unmatched. This CDR3 contains 15 residues. Germline loops: CDR1 DFQATT, CDR2 SNEGSKA (reference sequence). The CDR3 DNA follows: TGCAGTGCCCGGTCTAGCGGGAGTGCTTACTACGAGCAGTACTTC. It yields the protein CSARSSGSAYYEQYF.

This chain links TRBV7-3 with TRBJ2-1, with 10 bases lining up with TRBD2. Looked up from germline, CDR1 is SGHTA and CDR2 is FQGTGA. The CDR3 spans 16 residues. The trim removed 5 bases at V and 8 bases at J, leaving 12 bases unmatched. The CDR3 region is CASSRGGSGRKYEQFF. The CDR3 bases are TGTGCCAGCAGCCGAGGGGGTAGCGGGAGGAAATATGAGCAGTTCTTC.

The chain uses TRBV11-1 and TRBJ2-3; 8 nucleotides match TRBD1. V shed 3 bases, J shed 1 base, and the junction held 21 bases outside the gene matches. The CDR3 extends over 21 amino acids. Germline V lookup: CDR1 SGHAT, CDR2 FQDESV (reference sequence). DNA of the CDR3: TGTGCCAGCAGCTTTGCGGTCTCCTTTTCTCGGACAGGGCCGGGCACAGATACGCAGTATTTT. This codes for CASSFAVSFSRTGPGTDTQYF.